This T cell receptor beta chain was profiled in a study of blood T cell repertoires in COVID-19. Sequencing was performed with immunoSEQ multiplex PCR; in TCRdb, only in-frame clones are kept and a portion is missing. Here the sample spans 200,000 to 300,000 clones, around 87% being singletons. The CDR3 totals 16 residues. The V gene end was trimmed by 2 bases and the J gene end by 3 bases; junction bases not matched to a gene: 9. Germline V gives CDR1 SGHAT, CDR2 FQDESV (reference sequence). The chain carries TRBV11-1 and TRBJ2-7; 8 nucleotides align to TRBD2. The sequencing sample was made of peripheral blood. This sequence was found in a woman aged 40 to 55 who had recovered from COVID-19. The CDR3 reads CASSLMIAGSFYEQYF. CDR3 nucleotide sequence: TGTGCCAGCAGCTTAATGATAGCGGGGTCGTTCTACGAGCAGTACTTC.